This TCR beta chain is drawn from a study of vaccination and CD4 T cells after COVID-19. The Oncomine TCR Beta short-read assay was applied to DNA of cultured CD4+ T cells. Cultured CD4+ T cells yielded the extracted genomic DNA. Each CDR3 protein gets one entry after TCRdb re-called the PCR reads with MiXCR. The data contain fewer than 20,000 distinct CDR3 sequences, approximately 70% of them seen just once; the ten biggest clones take up under 20%. V shed 0 bases and J 3 bases; nucleotides not matched to a gene: 12. The CDR3 spans 18 residues. Per the germline V gene, CDR1 is DFQATT and CDR2 is SNEGSKA (reference sequence). As to treatment: approximately 10-day PBMC culture with coronavirus spike peptide pools or control peptides (ViraFEST assay). In this sample, this clonotype turned up a few times. Its antigen is not identified. The study's findings and limits: Spike mono-reactive status applied to 304 of 307 vaccine-specific clones in convalescent patients.

The clonotype originates from a human donor who had recovered from COVID-19. Sequencing was performed on CD4+ T cells from blood, cultured in vitro. The chain has TRBV20-1 and TRBJ1-5; 9 bases map to TRBD1. The CDR3 DNA is TGCAGTGCTAGAGATTTGGACAGGGGCTTTCTCCCCAATCAGCCCCAGCATTTT. Translated: CSARDLDRGFLPNQPQHF.